This record covers a single T cell receptor beta chain. This sample stems from a study of blood T cell repertoires in COVID-19. Across the whole study: The samples span acute and convalescent COVID-19 from the United States, Italy and Spain.

Germline assignment: CDR1 MGHRA and CDR2 YSYEKL. This CDR3 is built from 13 residues. Trimming removed 0 bases from V and 7 bases from J, with 10 bases in between. Study processing details: From reference gene primer amplification, estimates of nucleated cell counts were derived. Profiling relied on immunoSEQ multiplex PCR, and the TCRdb table lists in-frame clones only, not all of them. The DNA gave D and trimming, while V, J and clone size come from that table. The sample consists of nearly 300,000 clones, approximately 88% of them appearing once. Sample: peripheral blood. This sequence was found in a woman aged 25-40 years who had recovered from COVID-19. J is TRBJ2-7 and V is TRBV4-1; D gene ambiguous. The CDR3 coding sequence is TGCGCCAGCAGCCAAGAGCCTCACGGGGAGCAGTACTTC. It codes for CASSQEPHGEQYF.